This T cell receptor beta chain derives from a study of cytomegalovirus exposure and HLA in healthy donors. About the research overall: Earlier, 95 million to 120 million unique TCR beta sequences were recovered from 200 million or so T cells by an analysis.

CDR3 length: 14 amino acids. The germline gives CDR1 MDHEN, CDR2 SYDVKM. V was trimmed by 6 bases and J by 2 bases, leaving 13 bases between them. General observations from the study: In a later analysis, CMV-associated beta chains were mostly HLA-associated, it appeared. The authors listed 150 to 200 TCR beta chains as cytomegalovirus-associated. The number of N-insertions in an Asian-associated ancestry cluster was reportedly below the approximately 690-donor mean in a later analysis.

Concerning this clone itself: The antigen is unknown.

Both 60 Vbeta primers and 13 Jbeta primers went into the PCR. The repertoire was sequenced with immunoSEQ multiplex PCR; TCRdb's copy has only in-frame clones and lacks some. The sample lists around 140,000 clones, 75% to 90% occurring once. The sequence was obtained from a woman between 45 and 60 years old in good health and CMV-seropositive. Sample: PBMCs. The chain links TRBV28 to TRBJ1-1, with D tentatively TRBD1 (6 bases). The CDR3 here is CASSLQGYNTEAFF. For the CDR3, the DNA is TGTGCCAGCAGCCTACAGGGATACAACACTGAAGCTTTCTTT. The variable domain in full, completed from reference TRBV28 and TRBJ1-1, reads DVKVTQSSRYLVKRTGEKVFLECVQDMDHENMFWYRQDPGLGLRLIYFSYDVKMKEKGDIPEGYSVSREKKERFSLILESASTNQTSMYLCASSLQGYNTEAFFGQGTRLTVV.